This passage covers 9 T cell receptor beta chains from one sample sequenced in a study of blood T cell repertoires in COVID-19. This table comes from immunoSEQ multiplex PCR, and its TCRdb copy is limited to in-frame clones, with some not included. The sample has 150,000 to 200,000 clones; over 90% are singletons. The specimen sequenced was peripheral blood. These receptors came from a woman in her fifties or sixties with COVID-19, enrolled during active disease.

The J gene is TRBJ2-2, the V gene TRBV7-8, with 10 positions matching TRBD1. Germline V gene sequence: CDR1 SGHVS, CDR2 FQNEAQ. The V and J ends lost 5 bases and 7 bases, in that order; junction bases with no gene match: 16. The CDR3 extends over 18 amino acids. CDR3 coding DNA: TGTGCCAGCAGCCGGGGGGCCGCGACAGGGGGCAGGAGCGGGGAGCTGTTTTTT. Protein: CASSRGAATGGRSGELFF.

As for this clone: Other DNA sequences in the sample encode the same CDR3. J is TRBJ1-2 and V is TRBV12-3 or TRBV12-4; D ambiguous. The CDR3 covers 12 residues. Trimming stripped 0 bases from V and 5 bases from J, with 4 bases between. The CDR3 DNA reads as TGTGCCAGCAGTTTAGCCGGGTATGGCTACACCTTC. Protein product: CASSLAGYGYTF.

This clone was detected only once. J is TRBJ1-1 and V is TRBV29-1; D not certain. The germline V gene has CDR1 SQVTM and CDR2 ANQGSEA. Trimming pared 7 bases from V and 4 bases from J, leaving 7 bases between. The CDR3 runs to 10 residues. The CDR3 sequence: CSALSTEAFF. The CDR3 nucleotides are TGCAGCGCCCTTTCCACTGAAGCTTTCTTT.

The CDR3 region is CASSTTSGSYNEQFF. The DNA for the CDR3 is TGTGCCAGCTCTACAACTAGCGGGTCATACAATGAGCAGTTCTTC. The chain is built from TRBV6-5 and TRBJ2-1; TRBD2 matches at 9 bases. V shed 8 bases and J 4 bases; nucleotides not matched to a gene: 9. The CDR3 has 15 amino acids. The germline CDR1 and CDR2 sequences are MNHEY and SVGAGI.

The chain recombines TRBV19 with TRBJ1-5; no clear D gene. The V end was cut by 4 bases, the J end by 0 bases, with 7 bases between. This CDR3 region has 14 residues. Germline lookup yields CDR1 LNHDA and CDR2 SQIVND (reference sequence). CDR3 nucleotides: TGTGCCAGTAGTAGTACGGTTAGCAATCAGCCCCAGCATTTT. Protein product: CASSSTVSNQPQHF.

The rearrangement uses TRBV7-8 and TRBJ1-2; no clear D gene. The CDR3 is 15 residues long. Trimming cost V 0 bases and J 5 bases, with 13 bases left between them. Germline V gene lookup returns CDR1 SGHVS and CDR2 FQNEAQ. The DNA for the CDR3 is TGTGCCAGCAGCTTAGCGCTGACGGGAATATATGGCTACACCTTC. Translation: CASSLALTGIYGYTF.

The chain joins TRBV4-3 to TRBJ1-5, with D tentatively TRBD1 (6 bases). The germline V and J ends were trimmed by 0 bases and 3 bases, with 12 bases remaining between them. From germline, CDR1 is LGHNA and CDR2 YSLEER. The CDR3 has 16 residues. The CDR3 here is CASSQEARGVNQPQHF. CDR3 nucleotides: TGCGCCAGCAGCCAAGAGGCCAGGGGTGTCAATCAGCCCCAGCATTTT.

The chain is built from TRBV5-1 and TRBJ2-5; 7 bases align to TRBD2. The CDR3 extends over 15 amino acids. Germline V gene sequence: CDR1 SGHRS, CDR2 YFSETQ. The V gene end was trimmed by 1 base and the J gene end by 5 bases; junction bases not matched to a gene: 8. The CDR3 sequence is CASSLWSGEGETQYF. The CDR3, as DNA: TGCGCCAGCAGCTTGTGGTCGGGGGAGGGCGAGACCCAGTACTTC. The variable domain in full, with the rest retrieved from reference TRBV5-1 and TRBJ2-5, is KAGVTQTPRYLIKTRGQQVTLSCSPISGHRSVSWYQQTPGQGLQFLFEYFSETQRNKGNFPGRFSGRQFSNSRSEMNVSTLELGDSALYLCASSLWSGEGETQYFGPGTRLLVL.

The chain combines TRBV6-5 with TRBJ1-2; possibly TRBD1 for D (5 bases). This CDR3 spans 16 amino acids. V dropped 0 bases and J dropped 0 bases, with 11 bases sitting between them. CDR1 is MNHEY and CDR2 is SVGAGI in the germline V gene. The CDR3 is CASSYSGQGANYGYTF. For the CDR3, the DNA is TGTGCCAGCAGTTACTCAGGGCAGGGTGCTAACTATGGCTACACCTTC.